This T cell receptor (beta chain) was sequenced during a study of T cells after somatic rescue of genetic block. The CDR3 runs 13 residues. Germline CDR1 WNHNN, CDR2 SYGVQD (reference sequence). Trimming left V 3 bases short and J 2 bases short, with 7 bases between. TCRdb keeps only in-frame clones here, not all; method: immunoSEQ multiplex PCR. The sample carries tens of thousands of clones, 85% to 95% recorded once. The source of this sequence is a man aged 40-55 years. The chain combines TRBV10-1 with TRBJ2-5; D uncertain. The sequenced sample was peripheral blood mononuclear cells (PBMCs). CDR3 loop: CASSESQQETQYF. CDR3 nucleotides: TGCGCCAGCAGTGAATCACAGCAAGAGACCCAGTACTTC.